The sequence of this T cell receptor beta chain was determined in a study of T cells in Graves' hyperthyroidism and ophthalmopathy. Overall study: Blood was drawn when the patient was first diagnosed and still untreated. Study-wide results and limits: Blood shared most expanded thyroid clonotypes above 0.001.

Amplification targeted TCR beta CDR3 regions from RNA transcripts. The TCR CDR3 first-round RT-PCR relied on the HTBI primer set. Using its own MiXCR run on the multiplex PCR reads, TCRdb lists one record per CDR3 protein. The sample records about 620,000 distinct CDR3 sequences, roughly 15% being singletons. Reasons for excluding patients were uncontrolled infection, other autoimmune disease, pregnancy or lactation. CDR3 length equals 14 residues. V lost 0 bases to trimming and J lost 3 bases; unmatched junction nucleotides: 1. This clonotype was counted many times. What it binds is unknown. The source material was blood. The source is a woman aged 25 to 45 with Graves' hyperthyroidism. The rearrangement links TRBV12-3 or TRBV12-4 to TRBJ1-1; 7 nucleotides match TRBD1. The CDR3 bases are TGTGCCAGCAGTTTAGCTGGGACAGACACTGAAGCTTTCTTT. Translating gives CASSLAGTDTEAFF.